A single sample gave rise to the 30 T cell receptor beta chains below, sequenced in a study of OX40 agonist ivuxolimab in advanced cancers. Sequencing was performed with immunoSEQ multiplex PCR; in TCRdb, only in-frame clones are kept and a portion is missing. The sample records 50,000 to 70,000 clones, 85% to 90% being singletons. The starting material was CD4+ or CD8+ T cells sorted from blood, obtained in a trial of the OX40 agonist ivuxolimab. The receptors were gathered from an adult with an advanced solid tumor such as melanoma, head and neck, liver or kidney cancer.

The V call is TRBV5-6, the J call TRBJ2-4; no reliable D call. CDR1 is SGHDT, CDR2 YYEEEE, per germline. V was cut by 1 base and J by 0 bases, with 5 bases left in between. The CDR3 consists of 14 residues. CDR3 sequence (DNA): TGTGCCAGCAGCTTGTCCGGAGCCAAAAACATTCAGTACTTC. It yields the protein CASSLSGAKNIQYF.

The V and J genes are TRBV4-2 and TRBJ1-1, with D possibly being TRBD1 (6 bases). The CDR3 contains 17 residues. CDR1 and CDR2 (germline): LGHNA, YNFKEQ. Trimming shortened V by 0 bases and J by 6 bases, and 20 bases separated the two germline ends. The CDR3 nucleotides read TGTGCCAGCAGCCAAGATAGTTTCGGCAGGGGTTTATCTGAAGCTTTCTTT. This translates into CASSQDSFGRGLSEAFF.

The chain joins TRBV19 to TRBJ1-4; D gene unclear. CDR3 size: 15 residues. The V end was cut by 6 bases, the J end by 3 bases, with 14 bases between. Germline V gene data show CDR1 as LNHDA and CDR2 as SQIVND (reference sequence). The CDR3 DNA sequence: TGTGCCAGTAGCCCCAATGTGCCGGCTAATGAAAAACTGTTTTTT. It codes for CASSPNVPANEKLFF.

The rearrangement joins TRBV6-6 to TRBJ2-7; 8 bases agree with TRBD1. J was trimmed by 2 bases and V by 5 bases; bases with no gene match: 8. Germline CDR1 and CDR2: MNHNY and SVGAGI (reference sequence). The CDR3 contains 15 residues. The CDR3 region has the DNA TGTGCCAGCAGTGCCGCACAGGGGGGACCCTACGAGCAGTACTTC. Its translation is CASSAAQGGPYEQYF.

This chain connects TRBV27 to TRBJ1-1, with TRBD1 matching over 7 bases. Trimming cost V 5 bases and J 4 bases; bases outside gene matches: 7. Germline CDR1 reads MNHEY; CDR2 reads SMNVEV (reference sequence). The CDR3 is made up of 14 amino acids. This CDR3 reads CASSLQGVVTEAFF. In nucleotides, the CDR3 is TGTGCCAGCAGTCTTCAGGGGGTGGTCACTGAAGCTTTCTTT.

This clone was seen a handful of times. The DNA for the CDR3 is TGTGCCAGCACCAAGGACAGGGATAACTCTGGAAACACCATATATTTT. Its translation is CASTKDRDNSGNTIYF. The genes are TRBV7-9 and TRBJ1-3, with TRBD1 matching 8 bases. CDR1 and CDR2 (germline): SEHNR, FQNEAQ (reference sequence). The CDR3 spans 16 residues. The V segment lost 7 bases and the J segment 0 bases; nucleotides outside the gene matches: 8.

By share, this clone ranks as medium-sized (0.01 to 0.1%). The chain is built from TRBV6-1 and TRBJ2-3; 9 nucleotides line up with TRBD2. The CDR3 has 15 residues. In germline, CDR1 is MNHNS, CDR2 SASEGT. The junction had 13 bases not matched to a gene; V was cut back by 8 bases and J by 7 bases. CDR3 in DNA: TGTGCCAGCGAGGTGGCTAGCGGGGCGGGAAATACGCAGTATTTT. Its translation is CASEVASGAGNTQYF.

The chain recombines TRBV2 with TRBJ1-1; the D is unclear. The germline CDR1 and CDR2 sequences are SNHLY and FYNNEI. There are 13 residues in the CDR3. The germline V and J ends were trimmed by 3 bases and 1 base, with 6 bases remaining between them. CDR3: CASSEDGNTEAFF. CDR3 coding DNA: TGTGCCAGCAGTGAGGACGGGAACACTGAAGCTTTCTTT. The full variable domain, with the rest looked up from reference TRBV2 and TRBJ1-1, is EPEVTQTPSHQVTQMGQEVILRCVPISNHLYFYWYRQILGQKVEFLVSFYNNEISEKSEIFDDQFSVERPDGSNFTLKIRSTKLEDSAMYFCASSEDGNTEAFFGQGTRLTVV.

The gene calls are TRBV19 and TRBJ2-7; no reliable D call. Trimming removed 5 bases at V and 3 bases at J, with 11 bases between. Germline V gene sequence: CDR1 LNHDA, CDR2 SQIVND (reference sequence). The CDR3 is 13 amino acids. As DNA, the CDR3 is TGTGCCAGTAGTGTGACGGGCTTCTACGAGCAGTACTTC. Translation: CASSVTGFYEQYF.

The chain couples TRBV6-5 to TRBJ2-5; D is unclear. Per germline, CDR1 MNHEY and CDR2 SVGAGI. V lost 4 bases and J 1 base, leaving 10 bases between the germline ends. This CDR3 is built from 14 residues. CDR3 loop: CASSWLGSQETQYF. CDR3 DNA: TGTGCCAGCAGTTGGCTAGGCAGCCAAGAGACCCAGTACTTC.

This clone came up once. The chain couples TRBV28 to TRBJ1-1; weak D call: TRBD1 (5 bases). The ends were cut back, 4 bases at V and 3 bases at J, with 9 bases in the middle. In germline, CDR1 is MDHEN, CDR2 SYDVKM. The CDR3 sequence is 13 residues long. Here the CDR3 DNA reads TGTGCCAGCAGTTCTGGAGGGGACACTGAAGCTTTCTTT. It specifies CASSSGGDTEAFF.

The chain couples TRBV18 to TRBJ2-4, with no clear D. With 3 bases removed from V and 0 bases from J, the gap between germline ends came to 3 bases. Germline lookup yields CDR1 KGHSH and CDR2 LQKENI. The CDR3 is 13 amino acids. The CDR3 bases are TGTGCCAGCTCACCGGAAGCCAAAAACATTCAGTACTTC. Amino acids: CASSPEAKNIQYF.

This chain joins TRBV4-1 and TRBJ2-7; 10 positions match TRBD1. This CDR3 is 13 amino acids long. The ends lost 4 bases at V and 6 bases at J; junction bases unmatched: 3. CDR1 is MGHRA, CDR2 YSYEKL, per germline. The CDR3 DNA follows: TGCGCCAGCAGCCCGAGGACAGGGGGCGAGCAGTACTTC. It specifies CASSPRTGGEQYF.

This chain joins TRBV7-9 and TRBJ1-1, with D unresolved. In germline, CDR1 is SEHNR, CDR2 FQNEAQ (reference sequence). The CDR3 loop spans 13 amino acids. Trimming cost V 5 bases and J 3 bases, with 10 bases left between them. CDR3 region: CASSPSTDTEAFF. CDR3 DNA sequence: TGTGCCAGCAGCCCTAGTACCGACACTGAAGCTTTCTTT.

CDR3 amino acids: CASSPPGTLQIYEQYF. For the CDR3, the DNA is TGTGCCAGCAGTCCCCCCGGGACACTCCAGATCTACGAGCAGTACTTC. The rearrangement links TRBV6-6 to TRBJ2-7; possible D gene TRBD1, 6 bases. Germline CDR1 and CDR2: MNHNY and SVGAGI (reference sequence). The ends were cut back, 5 bases at V and 3 bases at J, with 20 bases in the middle. The CDR3 runs 16 residues.

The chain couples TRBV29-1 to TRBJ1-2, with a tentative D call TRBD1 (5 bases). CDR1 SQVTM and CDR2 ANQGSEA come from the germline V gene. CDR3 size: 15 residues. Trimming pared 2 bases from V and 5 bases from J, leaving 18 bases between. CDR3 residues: CSVEKEAGLRYGYTF. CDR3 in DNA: TGCAGCGTTGAAAAGGAAGCAGGGCTCCGATATGGCTACACCTTC.

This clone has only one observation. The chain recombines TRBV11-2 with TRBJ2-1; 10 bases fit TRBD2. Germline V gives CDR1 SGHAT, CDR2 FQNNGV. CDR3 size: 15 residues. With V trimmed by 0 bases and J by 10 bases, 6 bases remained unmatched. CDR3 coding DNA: TGTGCCAGCAGCTTAGACCCTAGCGGGAGACGAGAGCAGTTCTTC. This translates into CASSLDPSGRREQFF.

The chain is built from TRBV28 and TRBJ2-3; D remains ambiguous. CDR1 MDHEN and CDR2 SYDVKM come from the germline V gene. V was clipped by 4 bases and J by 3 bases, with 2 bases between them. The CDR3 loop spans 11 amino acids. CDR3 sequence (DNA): TGTGCCAGCAGTTCTACAGATACGCAGTATTTT. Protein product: CASSSTDTQYF.

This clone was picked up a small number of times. The CDR3 is CASRGRQGMYNEQFF. The CDR3, as DNA: TGCGCCAGCCGAGGGCGACAGGGGATGTACAATGAGCAGTTCTTC. This chain joins TRBV5-1 and TRBJ2-1, with TRBD1 identical over 8 bases. Germline lookup yields CDR1 SGHRS and CDR2 YFSETQ. After removal of 7 bases from V and 4 bases from J, the junction contained 10 bases not matched to a gene. This CDR3 region has 15 residues.

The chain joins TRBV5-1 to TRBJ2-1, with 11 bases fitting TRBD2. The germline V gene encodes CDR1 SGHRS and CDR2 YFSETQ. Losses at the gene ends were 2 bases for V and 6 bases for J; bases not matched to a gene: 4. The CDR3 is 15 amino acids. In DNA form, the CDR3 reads TGCGCCAGCAGCTTCACTAGCGGGAGCTTCAATGAGCAGTTCTTC. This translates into CASSFTSGSFNEQFF.

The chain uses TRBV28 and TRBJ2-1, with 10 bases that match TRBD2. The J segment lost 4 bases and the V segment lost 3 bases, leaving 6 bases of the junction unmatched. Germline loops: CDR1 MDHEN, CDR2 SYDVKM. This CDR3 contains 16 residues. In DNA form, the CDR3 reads TGTGCCAGCAGTTTGACCCGGACTAGCGGTTACAATGAGCAGTTCTTC. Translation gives CASSLTRTSGYNEQFF.

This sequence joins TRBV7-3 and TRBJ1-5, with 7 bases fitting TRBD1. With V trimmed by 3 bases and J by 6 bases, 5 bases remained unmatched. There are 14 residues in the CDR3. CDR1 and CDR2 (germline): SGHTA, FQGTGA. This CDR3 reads CASSFRDSPQPQHF. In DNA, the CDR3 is TGTGCCAGCAGCTTTCGGGACAGCCCTCAGCCCCAGCATTTT.

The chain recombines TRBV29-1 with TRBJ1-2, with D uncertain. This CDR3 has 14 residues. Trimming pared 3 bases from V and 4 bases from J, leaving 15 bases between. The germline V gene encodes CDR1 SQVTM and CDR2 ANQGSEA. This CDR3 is CSVDERGPSYGYTF. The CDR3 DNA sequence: TGCAGCGTTGACGAGAGAGGGCCATCCTATGGCTACACCTTC.

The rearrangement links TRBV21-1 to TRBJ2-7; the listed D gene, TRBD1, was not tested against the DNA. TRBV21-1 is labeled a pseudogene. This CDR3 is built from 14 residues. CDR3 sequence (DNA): TGTGCCAGCAGCAAAGGTAAGGCAGGGGGCGAGCAGTACTTC. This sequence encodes CASSKGKAGGEQYF.

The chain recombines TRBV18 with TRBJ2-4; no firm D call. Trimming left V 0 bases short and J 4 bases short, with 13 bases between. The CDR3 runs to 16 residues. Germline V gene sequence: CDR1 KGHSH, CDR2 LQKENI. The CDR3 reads CASSPPEPGHKNIQYF. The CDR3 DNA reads TGTGCCAGCTCACCACCAGAACCGGGCCATAAAAACATTCAGTACTTC. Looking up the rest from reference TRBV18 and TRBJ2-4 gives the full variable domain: NAGVMQNPRHLVRRRGQEARLRCSPMKGHSHVYWYRQLPEEGLKFMVYLQKENIIDESGMPKERFSAEFPKEGPSILRIQQVVRGDSAAYFCASSPPEPGHKNIQYFGAGTRLSVL.

The CDR3 protein is CASSRLPGGYNEQFF. The CDR3 nucleotides are TGTGCCAGCAGCCGACTTCCAGGGGGGTACAATGAGCAGTTCTTC. This rearrangement joins TRBV7-3 to TRBJ2-1; D is possibly TRBD1 (7 bases). The ends were cut back, 5 bases at V and 4 bases at J, with 15 bases in the middle. This CDR3 contains 15 residues. Looked up from germline, CDR1 is SGHTA and CDR2 is FQGTGA.

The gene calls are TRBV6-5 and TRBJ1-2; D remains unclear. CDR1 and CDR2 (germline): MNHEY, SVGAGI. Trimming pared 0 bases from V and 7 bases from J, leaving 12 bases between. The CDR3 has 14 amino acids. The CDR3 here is CASSYSVLGFGYTF. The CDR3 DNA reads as TGTGCCAGCAGTTACTCGGTCCTAGGTTTTGGCTACACCTTC.

Here the CDR3 reads CASKQLQETQYF. CDR3 coding DNA: TGCGCCAGCAAGCAGTTGCAGGAGACCCAGTACTTC. The J gene is TRBJ2-5, the V gene TRBV5-1; D is uncertain. From germline, CDR1 is SGHRS and CDR2 YFSETQ. The CDR3 runs to 12 residues. With 6 bases removed from V and 5 bases from J, the gap between germline ends came to 11 bases.

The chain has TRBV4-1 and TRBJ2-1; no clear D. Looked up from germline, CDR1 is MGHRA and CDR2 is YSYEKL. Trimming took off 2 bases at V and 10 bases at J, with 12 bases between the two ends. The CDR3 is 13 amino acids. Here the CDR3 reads CASSQSSLGEQFF. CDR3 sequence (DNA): TGCGCCAGCAGCCAATCATCTCTGGGGGAGCAGTTCTTC.

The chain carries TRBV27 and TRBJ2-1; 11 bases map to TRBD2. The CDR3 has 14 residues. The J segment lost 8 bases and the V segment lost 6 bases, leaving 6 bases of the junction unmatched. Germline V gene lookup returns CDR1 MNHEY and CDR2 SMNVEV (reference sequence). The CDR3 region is CASSILAGGYEQFF. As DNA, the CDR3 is TGTGCCAGCAGCATATTAGCGGGGGGGTATGAGCAGTTCTTC.